The T cell receptor beta chain described here comes from a study of blood T cell repertoires in COVID-19. The CDR3 consists of 14 residues. Germline V gene sequence: CDR1 MNHEY, CDR2 SVGAGI. V was clipped by 6 bases and J by 4 bases, with 15 bases between them. Only in-frame clones appear in the TCRdb table, and some are missing; sequencing was by immunoSEQ multiplex PCR. The data contain about 200,000 clones, around 86% of them seen just once; the ten biggest clones take up 5.6%. The TCR sequence derives from a man in his forties or fifties with acute COVID-19. Sequenced sample: PBMCs or T cells enriched from blood (not recorded which). The chain links TRBV6-5 to TRBJ1-2; a weak D match, TRBD1 (5 bases). CDR3 DNA sequence: TGTGCCAGCAGCTGGGGCAGAGATCCCTATGGCTACACCTTC. Amino acid sequence: CASSWGRDPYGYTF.